The next 5 T cell receptor beta chains were all read from a single sample in a study of T cell repertoires in cytomegalovirus infection (dated by TCRdb to the late 2010s). Reads for this sample came from an Illumina HiSeq 1500. TCRdb trimmed public reads at Q25 via fastp, called clones via MiXCR and kept in-frame beta chains. Every distinct CDR3 protein forms one entry, paired with its most common genes and DNA. Counted in this sample were roughly 300,000 distinct CDR3 sequences; over 7.5% of them appeared once. 3.5% to 4.5% of the sample comes from the top ten. The sequenced sample was PBMCs. The receptors derive from a human donor in good health (CMV status not recorded). Some clones in this sample may be carry-over from other donors' samples.

The sample holds many counts of this clonotype. V gene TRBV6-2 or TRBV6-3 combines with J gene TRBJ2-7; D tentatively fits TRBD1 or TRBD2 (5 bases each). The CDR3 totals 16 residues. The V gene's germline CDR1 is MNHEY and CDR2 SVGEGT. V was shortened by 6 bases and J by 3 bases, with 21 bases between the two germline ends. The CDR3 coding sequence is TGTGCCAGCAGGGAGCTCGGGGCCCTCACCTACTACGAGCAGTACTTC. It codes for CASRELGALTYYEQYF.

There are a few counts of this clonotype. The CDR3 region has the DNA TGTGCCAGCAGTTACAGCAGGGGACAGTACTTC. Encoded protein: CASSYSRGQYF. The chain carries TRBV6-2 or TRBV6-3 and TRBJ2-5, with TRBD1 as a possible D gene (6 bases). Germline assignment: CDR1 MNHEY and CDR2 SVGEGT. V lost 2 bases and J 11 bases, leaving 9 bases between the germline ends. The CDR3 has 11 amino acids.

This clonotype was observed a few times. The J gene is TRBJ2-3, the V gene TRBV6-4, with a possible D match to TRBD1 (6 bases). The germline CDR1 and CDR2 sequences are MRHNA and SNTAGT. Trimming took 5 bases from V and 0 from J, leaving 12 bases between them. The CDR3 is made up of 15 amino acids. The CDR3 coding sequence is TGTGCCAGCAGTCAACAGGGTTGGAGCACAGATACGCAGTATTTT. It translates to CASSQQGWSTDTQYF.

This clonotype occurred many times. The rearrangement joins TRBV7-2 to TRBJ2-1; 9 bases match TRBD1. The length of the CDR3 is 15 residues. With 2 bases clipped from V and 4 bases from J, the junction kept 3 bases outside the gene matches. Per germline, CDR1 SGHTA and CDR2 FQGNSA. CDR3: CASSLLGQGYNEQFF. CDR3 coding DNA: TGTGCCAGCAGCTTATTGGGACAGGGTTACAATGAGCAGTTCTTC.

This clonotype was counted a few times. The chain has TRBV11-3 and TRBJ2-4; 9 bases are a match to TRBD2. Germline V gives CDR1 SGHNT, CDR2 YENEEA. Trimming at V came to 5 bases and at J to 8 bases, leaving 4 bases not matched to a gene. This CDR3 is built from 13 residues. The DNA for the CDR3 is TGTGCCAGCAGCCGCGGGGGGGAGGACATTCAGTACTTC. It yields the protein CASSRGGEDIQYF.